These 6 T cell receptor beta chains were sequenced from one sample in a study of cytomegalovirus exposure and HLA in healthy donors. The PCR made use of 60 Vbeta and 13 Jbeta primers. The table came from immunoSEQ multiplex PCR; TCRdb's copy has only in-frame clones and leaves some out. The sample holds roughly 140,000 clones, around 75% seen once. Sequences were obtained from PBMCs. Receptors originate from a female donor in good health and CMV-seronegative.

This clone was detected once. This chain joins TRBV4-1 and TRBJ2-3; 8 nucleotides match TRBD2. Per germline, CDR1 MGHRA and CDR2 YSYEKL. The length of the CDR3 is 16 residues. Losses at the gene ends were 4 bases for V and 6 bases for J; bases not matched to a gene: 12. CDR3 nucleotides: TGCGCCAGCAGCCCAGGGGTGGTAGCGGGATTGGATACGCAGTATTTT. Encoded protein: CASSPGVVAGLDTQYF.

The gene calls are TRBV2 and TRBJ1-1, with a tentative D call TRBD1 (6 bases). Germline lookup yields CDR1 SNHLY and CDR2 FYNNEI. The V and J ends lost 5 bases and 3 bases respectively, with 10 bases between them. The CDR3 runs to 13 residues. The CDR3 DNA reads TGTGCCAGCAGTAAACAGGGATACACTGAAGCTTTCTTT. It specifies CASSKQGYTEAFF.

The table lists this clone with a few counts. Because it lacks the conserved phenylalanine or tryptophan at the end, this CDR3 is likely a read error. No DNA is shown, since the ends of the CDR3 on it are uncertain; the CDR3 is the one TCRdb lists. The J gene is TRBJ1-1, the V gene TRBV13; the table names TRBD1, a call not compared with the DNA. The CDR3 length is 15 residues, termini included. Germline V gene sequence: CDR1 PRHDT, CDR2 FYEKMQ (reference sequence). The CDR3 here is CASSLGGTGDPEALV.

V and J are TRBV28 and TRBJ1-2; D gene ambiguous. Germline V gene sequence: CDR1 MDHEN, CDR2 SYDVKM. V gave up 2 bases and J gave up 7 bases, with 14 bases separating them. This CDR3 spans 14 amino acids. The CDR3 reads CASSLHVAVSGYTF. The CDR3 region has the DNA TGTGCCAGCAGTTTACATGTGGCAGTCTCTGGCTACACCTTC.

This clone was detected only once. This sequence joins TRBV2 and TRBJ2-7, with unresolved D. The CDR3 has 12 amino acids. Germline-derived CDR1 and CDR2 are SNHLY and FYNNEI. Trimming stripped 6 bases from V and 3 bases from J, with 9 bases between. CDR3 protein: CASRFAGYEQYF. The CDR3 DNA sequence: TGTGCCAGCAGGTTCGCCGGCTACGAGCAGTACTTC. Full variable domain (remainder filled in from reference TRBV2 and TRBJ2-7): EPEVTQTPSHQVTQMGQEVILRCVPISNHLYFYWYRQILGQKVEFLVSFYNNEISEKSEIFDDQFSVERPDGSNFTLKIRSTKLEDSAMYFCASRFAGYEQYFGPGTRLTVT.

The rearrangement uses TRBV6-1 and TRBJ2-2; maybe TRBD1 (6 bases). There are 13 residues in the CDR3. Trimming cost V 11 bases and J 3 bases, with 13 bases left between them. Germline CDR1 MNHNS, CDR2 SASEGT. This CDR3 reads CAGGQIYTGELFF. DNA of the CDR3: TGTGCCGGCGGACAGATCTACACCGGGGAGCTGTTTTTT.